The clone carrying this T cell receptor beta chain was recorded a few times. The antigen is unknown. The source of the sample is a study of T-cell memory formation after mild COVID-19. TCRdb recomputed calls from the 5' RACE reads with MiXCR, one row per CDR3 protein. The table lists around 250,000 distinct CDR3 sequences, under 20% of them singletons, with roughly 20% in the top ten. CDR1 MNHEY and CDR2 SVGEGT come from the germline V gene. Trimming pared 4 bases from V and 5 bases from J, leaving 9 bases between. The CDR3 sequence is 13 residues long. Findings of the study overall: Of the contracting clones, CD4+ ones lay mainly in CM and EM, and CD8+ ones in EMRA.

The rearrangement uses TRBV6-2 or TRBV6-3 and TRBJ1-5; weak D call: TRBD1 (5 bases). This receptor was obtained from a man aged 18 to 29 who had mild COVID-19 (a few samples of this study predate the infection). Cell type and time point are not known. Specimen: PBMCs or a T cell subset sorted from them (not recorded which). CDR3 bases: TGTGCCAGCAGTTTAGGGGTGGATCAGCCCCAGCATTTT. Amino acids: CASSLGVDQPQHF.